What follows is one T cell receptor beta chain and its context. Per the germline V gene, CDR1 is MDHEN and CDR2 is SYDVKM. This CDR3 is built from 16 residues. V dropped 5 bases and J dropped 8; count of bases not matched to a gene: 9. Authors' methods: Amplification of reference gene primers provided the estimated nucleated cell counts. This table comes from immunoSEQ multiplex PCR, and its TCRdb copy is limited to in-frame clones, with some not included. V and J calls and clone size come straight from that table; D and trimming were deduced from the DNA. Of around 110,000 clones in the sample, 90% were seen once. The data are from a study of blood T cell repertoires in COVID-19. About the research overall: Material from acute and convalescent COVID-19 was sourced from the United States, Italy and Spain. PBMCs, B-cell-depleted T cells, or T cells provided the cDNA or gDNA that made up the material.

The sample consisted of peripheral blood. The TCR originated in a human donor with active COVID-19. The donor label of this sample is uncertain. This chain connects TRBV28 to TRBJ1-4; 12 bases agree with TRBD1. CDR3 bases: TGTGCCAGCAGTAACCGGGACAGGGGGCTGAGGGAAAAACTGTTTTTT. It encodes CASSNRDRGLREKLFF.